The 30 T cell receptor beta chains reported below all come from one sample, sequenced in a study of shared clonotypes between healthy human individuals. The protocol was immunoSEQ multiplex PCR, while the TCRdb copy is restricted to in-frame clones and leaves out a portion. Counted here are roughly 1,100,000 clones, around 76% occurring once; the ten biggest clones make up about 1.5%. The source material was memory CD4+ T cells sorted from blood. The subset: CD45RA-negative fraction. These receptor sequences come from a young man in good health.

The chain recombines TRBV12-1 with TRBJ2-7; the table's TRBD2 call for D was not verified on the DNA. TRBV12-1 is a recognized pseudogene. This CDR3 has 14 residues. CDR3 protein: CASSFGLAVYEQYF. In DNA, the CDR3 is TGTGCCAGCAGCTTTGGACTAGCGGTCTACGAGCAGTACTTC.

The rearrangement joins TRBV2 to TRBJ1-5; no firm D call. Germline V gene sequence: CDR1 SNHLY, CDR2 FYNNEI. Trimming cost V 7 bases and J 2 bases, with 15 bases left between them. The CDR3 is made up of 15 amino acids. CDR3 loop: CASTLAAVGNQPQHF. The CDR3 nucleotides are TGTGCCAGCACGCTGGCAGCGGTCGGCAATCAGCCCCAGCATTTT. Using reference TRBV2 and TRBJ1-5 for the parts outside the CDR3, the full variable domain is EPEVTQTPSHQVTQMGQEVILRCVPISNHLYFYWYRQILGQKVEFLVSFYNNEISEKSEIFDDQFSVERPDGSNFTLKIRSTKLEDSAMYFCASTLAAVGNQPQHFGDGTRLSIL.

This clone was seen a few times. The chain recombines TRBV30 with TRBJ2-6; D may be TRBD1 (5 bases). The V gene's germline CDR1 is GTSNPN and CDR2 SVGIG (reference sequence). V was cut by 5 bases and J by 1 base, with 6 bases left in between. The CDR3 length is 13 residues. The DNA of the CDR3 is TGTGCCTGGGACAGATCTGGGGCCAACGTCCTGACTTTC. Protein sequence: CAWDRSGANVLTF.

The sample holds one count of this clone. V usage is TRBV7-2 and J usage is TRBJ2-3; D ambiguous. This CDR3 is 13 amino acids long. Germline lookup yields CDR1 SGHTA and CDR2 FQGNSA. V lost 7 bases, J lost 10 bases, and 18 bases lay in between. CDR3 coding DNA: TGTGCCAGCATCCACCCGGCGGAAACTTCGCAGTATTTT. It translates to CASIHPAETSQYF.

Details on this clone: At one end, the junction sequence differs from germline, possibly due to a read error. The chain combines TRBV6-1 with TRBJ2-4; 8 nucleotides line up with TRBD1. The CDR3 is made up of 13 amino acids. The V gene's germline CDR1 is MNHNS and CDR2 SASEGT. As DNA, the CDR3 is TGTGCCAGCGTGACAGGGGCTAGCCGCTCCCTGTGCTTC. Its translation: CASVTGASRSLCF.

V is TRBV30 and J is TRBJ2-5, with TRBD2 matching 9 bases. V lost 2 bases and J lost 5; bases outside the gene matches: 9. The CDR3 is made up of 15 amino acids. Germline lookup yields CDR1 GTSNPN and CDR2 SVGIG (reference sequence). The CDR3: CAWSTTSGSWETQYF. The CDR3 region has the DNA TGTGCCTGGAGTACGACTAGCGGCTCTTGGGAGACCCAGTACTTC.

This clone was seen only once. V is TRBV7-2 and J is TRBJ2-3, with D possibly being TRBD1 or TRBD2 (5 bases each). Trimming removed 2 bases from V and 2 bases from J, with 11 bases in between. CDR3 length: 15 amino acids. The germline V gene has CDR1 SGHTA and CDR2 FQGNSA. The CDR3: CASSLRGSDTDTQYF. The DNA of the CDR3 is TGTGCCAGCAGCTTAAGGGGTAGCGACACAGATACGCAGTATTTT.

This clone has ten or more counts. The chain combines TRBV19 with TRBJ2-7, with TRBD1 matching 8 bases. In germline, CDR1 is LNHDA, CDR2 SQIVND (reference sequence). The junction had 11 bases not matched to a gene; V was cut back by 7 bases and J by 3 bases. This CDR3 is 15 amino acids long. CDR3 in DNA: TGTGCCAGTACCCCGAGGGGACAGGTGTTCTACGAGCAGTACTTC. It is translated as CASTPRGQVFYEQYF.

V and J are TRBV6-1 and TRBJ2-7, with D perhaps matching TRBD2 (6 bases). V was trimmed by 2 bases and J by 1 base, leaving 12 bases between them. CDR1 is MNHNS, CDR2 SASEGT, per germline. The CDR3 covers 15 residues. The CDR3 DNA reads as TGTGCCAGCAGTGAAAGGGACTCCAATTCCTACGAGCAGTACTTC. Residues: CASSERDSNSYEQYF.

This rearrangement joins TRBV19 to TRBJ1-5; TRBD1 aligns across 8 bases. This CDR3 region has 17 residues. The V segment lost 4 bases and the J segment 4 bases; nucleotides outside the gene matches: 12. CDR1 and CDR2 (germline): LNHDA, SQIVND (reference sequence). As DNA, the CDR3 is TGTGCCAGTAGTAAGGGCGCAGGGGGCCTAGGGAATCAGCCCCAGCATTTT. Its protein is CASSKGAGGLGNQPQHF.

The chain combines TRBV10-1 with TRBJ1-2; 10 positions match TRBD1. The CDR3 runs to 16 residues. With V trimmed by 4 bases and J by 6 bases, 11 bases remained unmatched. Per the germline V gene, CDR1 is WNHNN and CDR2 is SYGVQD (reference sequence). DNA of the CDR3: TGCGCCAGCAGTGGGGTCCGTTGGGACAGGGGTGATGGCTACACCTTC. This translates into CASSGVRWDRGDGYTF.

V gene TRBV7-9 combines with J gene TRBJ2-7; the match to TRBD1 covers 9 bases. Germline V gene data show CDR1 as SEHNR and CDR2 as FQNEAQ (reference sequence). V shed 5 bases, J shed 3 bases, and the junction held 8 bases outside the gene matches. The CDR3 runs 15 residues. CDR3 sequence (DNA): TGTGCCAGCAGCAGACTCCGGGACAGGGACTACGAGCAGTACTTC. Translation: CASSRLRDRDYEQYF.

This clone turned up a few times. The chain recombines TRBV10-3 with TRBJ2-7, with TRBD1 matching over 8 bases. There are 16 residues in the CDR3. Germline loops: CDR1 ENHRY, CDR2 SYGVKD. The V and J ends lost 5 bases and 0 bases, in that order; junction bases with no gene match: 9. In DNA form, the CDR3 reads TGTGCCATCAGTAGAGGACAGGGCGGGCCCTCCTACGAGCAGTACTTC. This gives the protein CAISRGQGGPSYEQYF.

The chain has TRBV7-8 and TRBJ1-2; no clear D gene. Germline lookup yields CDR1 SGHVS and CDR2 FQNEAQ. Trimming took 7 bases from V and 4 from J, leaving 16 bases between them. The CDR3 totals 14 residues. CDR3 DNA sequence: TGTGCCAGCATCCCTACGCGTCAGGCCTATGGCTACACCTTC. Translation: CASIPTRQAYGYTF.

This clone turned up a few times. The chain links TRBV7-9 to TRBJ2-3; tentative D call: TRBD2 (5 bases). CDR3 length equals 15 residues. The germline CDR1 and CDR2 sequences are SEHNR and FQNEAQ (reference sequence). Trimming stripped 4 bases from V and 3 bases from J, with 14 bases between. The CDR3 DNA sequence: TGTGCCAGCAGCTCCTTTCGGACTGGAACAGATACGCAGTATTTT. Translated: CASSSFRTGTDTQYF. Full variable domain (remainder filled in from reference TRBV7-9 and TRBJ2-3): DTGVSQNPRHKITKRGQNVTFRCDPISEHNRLYWYRQTLGQGPEFLTYFQNEAQLEKSRLLSDRFSAERPKGSFSTLEIQRTEQGDSAMYLCASSSFRTGTDTQYFGPGTRLTVL.

The CDR3 spells CASSILAGAGTDTQYF. Here the CDR3 DNA reads TGTGCCAGCAGCATTTTAGCGGGGGCCGGCACAGATACGCAGTATTTT. The gene calls are TRBV5-4 and TRBJ2-3, with TRBD2 identical over 9 bases. The CDR3 sequence is 16 residues long. The V gene's germline CDR1 is SGHNT and CDR2 YYREEE (reference sequence). The ends lost 4 bases at V and 1 base at J; junction bases unmatched: 7.

The chain has TRBV6-5 and TRBJ2-5; maybe TRBD2 (5 bases). The last part of the DNA fits TRBJ2-7 better; the J call may be wrong. The CDR3 is 14 amino acids. The V gene's germline CDR1 is MNHEY and CDR2 SVGAGI. The CDR3 sequence is CASSSGILSYEQYF. DNA of the CDR3: TGTGCCAGCAGTTCGGGGATACTCTCCTACGAGCAGTACTTC.

This clone was observed a handful of times. This rearrangement joins TRBV28 to TRBJ1-4, with 7 bases aligning to TRBD1. The germline V gene has CDR1 MDHEN and CDR2 SYDVKM. The ends lost 7 bases at V and 3 bases at J; junction bases unmatched: 8. This CDR3 comprises 15 residues. Written as DNA, the CDR3 is TGTGCCAGCAAAGGGACGGGACAGCCTAATGAAAAACTGTTTTTT. Protein product: CASKGTGQPNEKLFF. Combining the CDR3 with reference TRBV28 and TRBJ1-4 gives the whole variable domain DVKVTQSSRYLVKRTGEKVFLECVQDMDHENMFWYRQDPGLGLRLIYFSYDVKMKEKGDIPEGYSVSREKKERFSLILESASTNQTSMYLCASKGTGQPNEKLFFGSGTQLSVL.

The chain carries TRBV5-1 and TRBJ2-5, with 11 bases fitting TRBD1. V shed 4 bases, J shed 2 bases, and the junction held 4 bases outside the gene matches. This CDR3 is built from 15 residues. Germline-derived CDR1 and CDR2 are SGHRS and YFSETQ. This CDR3 reads CASSPGTGGQETQYF. The CDR3 DNA sequence: TGCGCCAGCAGCCCAGGGACAGGGGGACAAGAGACCCAGTACTTC.

The gene calls are TRBV9 and TRBJ1-3; weak D call: TRBD1 (5 bases). Trimming removed 3 bases from V and 0 bases from J, with 16 bases in between. This CDR3 is built from 17 residues. In germline, CDR1 is SGDLS, CDR2 YYNGEE. The CDR3 loop reads CASSADRGANSGNTIYF. The DNA for the CDR3 is TGTGCCAGCAGCGCCGACCGAGGGGCCAACTCTGGAAACACCATATATTTT.

This chain joins TRBV7-6 and TRBJ2-3; D is tentatively TRBD1 or TRBD2 (5 bases each). CDR3 length equals 16 residues. Trimming left V 0 bases short and J 6 bases short, with 16 bases between. Germline V lookup: CDR1 SGHVS, CDR2 FNYEAQ. The CDR3 coding sequence is TGTGCCAGCAGCTTAGCACCGGGGCCGGGCAGCGATACGCAGTATTTT. This encodes CASSLAPGPGSDTQYF.

J is TRBJ1-3 and V is TRBV5-6, with D hard to call. Trimming shortened V by 2 bases and J by 4 bases, and 7 bases separated the two germline ends. Looked up from germline, CDR1 is SGHDT and CDR2 is YYEEEE. The CDR3 spans 13 residues. CDR3 loop: CASSLQLGNTIYF. The CDR3 nucleotides read TGTGCCAGCAGCTTACAATTAGGAAACACCATATATTTT.

This chain uses TRBV2 with TRBJ1-2; weak D call: TRBD1 (5 bases). The V end was cut by 3 bases, the J end by 7 bases, with 18 bases between. Per the germline V gene, CDR1 is SNHLY and CDR2 is FYNNEI. The CDR3 is made up of 15 amino acids. The CDR3 here is CASSEMGQFESGYTF. The DNA of the CDR3 is TGTGCCAGCAGTGAGATGGGGCAGTTCGAATCTGGCTACACCTTC.

On this clone itself: Other DNA sequences in this specimen translate into the identical CDR3. The CDR3 is CASSSRYEQYF. Here the CDR3 DNA reads TGTGCCAGCAGTTCCCGTTACGAGCAGTACTTC. This chain uses TRBV28 with TRBJ2-7; no clear D gene. CDR1 is MDHEN, CDR2 SYDVKM, per germline. This CDR3 is 11 amino acids long. Trimming pared 4 bases from V and 4 bases from J, leaving 5 bases between.

The chain combines TRBV11-3 with TRBJ2-5; 9 bases are a match to TRBD1. CDR3 length: 14 amino acids. Germline CDR1 and CDR2: SGHNT and YENEEA. Losses at the gene ends were 5 bases for V and 5 bases for J; bases not matched to a gene: 6. CDR3 sequence: CASSPGTGQETQYF. The CDR3 coding sequence is TGTGCCAGCAGCCCGGGGACAGGGCAGGAGACCCAGTACTTC. The variable domain in full, completed from reference TRBV11-3 and TRBJ2-5, reads EAGVVQSPRYKIIEKKQPVAFWCNPISGHNTLYWYLQNLGQGPELLIRYENEEAVDDSQLPKDRFSAERLKGVDSTLKIQPAELGDSAVYLCASSPGTGQETQYFGPGTRLLVL.

This clone has just a few counts. This chain connects TRBV6-1 to TRBJ2-1; 7 positions agree with TRBD2. The CDR3 contains 19 residues. Germline lookup yields CDR1 MNHNS and CDR2 SASEGT. The junction had 13 bases not matched to a gene; V was cut back by 2 bases and J by 0 bases. This CDR3 is CASSETWRLATSSYNEQFF. The CDR3 DNA reads as TGTGCCAGCAGTGAAACATGGAGACTAGCAACGAGCTCCTACAATGAGCAGTTCTTC.

The chain uses TRBV9 and TRBJ2-6, with D perhaps matching TRBD1 (5 bases). Germline V gives CDR1 SGDLS, CDR2 YYNGEE. The CDR3 has 16 residues. Trimming took off 2 bases at V and 1 base at J, with 10 bases between the two ends. As DNA, the CDR3 is TGTGCCAGCAGCGTGCCAGGGCTATCTGGGGCCAACGTCCTGACTTTC. Its protein is CASSVPGLSGANVLTF.

In its sample, this clone was seen a few times. The chain joins TRBV7-2 to TRBJ2-1; D not resolved. V gave up 1 base and J gave up 9 bases, with 7 bases separating them. Germline V CDR1 and CDR2: SGHTA, FQGNSA. The CDR3 has 12 amino acids. The CDR3 is CASSLDYGEQFF. CDR3 in DNA: TGTGCCAGCAGCTTAGACTATGGTGAGCAGTTCTTC.

This clone was counted ten times or more. The V gene is TRBV30, the J gene TRBJ1-4; no firm D call. Germline V gives CDR1 GTSNPN, CDR2 SVGIG (reference sequence). V lost 1 base and J lost 7, with 7 bases in between. There are 12 residues in the CDR3. CDR3 protein: CAWSGRSEKLFF. Written as DNA, the CDR3 is TGTGCCTGGAGTGGGCGCAGTGAAAAACTGTTTTTT.

The chain uses TRBV28 and TRBJ1-1, with 9 bases that match TRBD1. CDR1 and CDR2 from the germline V gene are MDHEN and SYDVKM. The trim removed 6 bases at V and 7 bases at J, leaving 9 bases unmatched. The CDR3 covers 14 residues. Here the CDR3 reads CASSRQGGVLEAFF. In DNA form, the CDR3 reads TGTGCCAGCAGCCGACAGGGGGGCGTTCTTGAAGCTTTCTTT.